This T cell receptor beta chain derives from a study of blood T cell repertoires in COVID-19. Study overall: Sites across the United States, Italy and Spain contributed samples from acute and convalescent COVID-19. PBMCs, B-cell-depleted T cells, or T cells were the source of the cDNA or gDNA that made up the material.

V was trimmed by 6 bases and J by 2 bases, leaving 10 bases between them. The CDR3 length is 14 residues. The V gene's germline CDR1 is SNHLY and CDR2 FYNNEI. Original processing methods: Using reference gene primer amplification, nucleated cell counts were estimated. The table came from immunoSEQ multiplex PCR; TCRdb's copy has only in-frame clones and leaves some out. V and J calls plus clone size are reproduced from that table; the DNA served to infer D and trimming. The top ten clones hold approximately 2% of a sample with 130,000 or so clones, roughly three quarters of them seen once. The chain uses TRBV2 and TRBJ1-4; D is undetermined. Sequencing was performed on peripheral blood. This clonotype was obtained from a woman between 65 and 79 years old with acute or convalescent COVID-19. The CDR3 protein is CASRRETTNEKLFF. The CDR3 nucleotides read TGTGCCAGCAGGAGGGAAACGACTAATGAAAAACTGTTTTTT.